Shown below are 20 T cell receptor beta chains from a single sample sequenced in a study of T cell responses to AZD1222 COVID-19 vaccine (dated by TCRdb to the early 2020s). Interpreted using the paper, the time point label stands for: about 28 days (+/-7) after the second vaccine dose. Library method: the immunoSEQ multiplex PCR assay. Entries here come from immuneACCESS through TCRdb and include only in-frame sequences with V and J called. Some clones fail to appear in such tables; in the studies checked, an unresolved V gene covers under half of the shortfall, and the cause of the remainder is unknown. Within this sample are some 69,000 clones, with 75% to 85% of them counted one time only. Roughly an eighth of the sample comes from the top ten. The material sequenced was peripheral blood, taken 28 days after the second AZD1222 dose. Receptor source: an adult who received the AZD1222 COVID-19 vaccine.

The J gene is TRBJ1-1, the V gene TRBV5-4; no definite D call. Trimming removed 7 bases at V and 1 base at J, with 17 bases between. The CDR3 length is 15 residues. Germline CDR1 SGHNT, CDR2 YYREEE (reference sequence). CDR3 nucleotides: TGTGCCAGCCGCCCGTATGTAAGACAGAACACTGAAGCTTTCTTT. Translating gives CASRPYVRQNTEAFF.

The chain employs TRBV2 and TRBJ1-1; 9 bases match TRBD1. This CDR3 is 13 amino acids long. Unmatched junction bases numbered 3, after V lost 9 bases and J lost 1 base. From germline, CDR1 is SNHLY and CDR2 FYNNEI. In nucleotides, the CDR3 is TGTGCCAGTACACAGGGGGCGAACACTGAAGCTTTCTTT. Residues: CASTQGANTEAFF.

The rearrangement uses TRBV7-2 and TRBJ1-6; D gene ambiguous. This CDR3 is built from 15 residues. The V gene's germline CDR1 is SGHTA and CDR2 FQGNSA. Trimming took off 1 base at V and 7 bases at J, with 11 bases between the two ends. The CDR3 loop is CASSLGSTGNSPLHF. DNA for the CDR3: TGTGCCAGCAGCTTAGGATCCACGGGGAATTCACCCCTCCACTTT.

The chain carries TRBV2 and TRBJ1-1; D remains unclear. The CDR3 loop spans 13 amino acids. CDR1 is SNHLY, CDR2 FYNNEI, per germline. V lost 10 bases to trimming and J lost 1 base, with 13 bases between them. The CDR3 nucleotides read TGTGCCACCATAAAGGCCAGGAACACTGAAGCTTTCTTT. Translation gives CATIKARNTEAFF.

CDR3 in amino acids: CASSLGQGSEKLFF. The CDR3, as DNA: TGTGCCAGCAGCCTGGGACAGGGAAGCGAAAAACTGTTTTTT. The chain is built from TRBV28 and TRBJ1-4; 9 positions match TRBD1. The V and J ends lost 6 bases and 8 bases, in that order; junction bases with no gene match: 7. Germline V gene lookup returns CDR1 MDHEN and CDR2 SYDVKM. There are 14 residues in the CDR3.

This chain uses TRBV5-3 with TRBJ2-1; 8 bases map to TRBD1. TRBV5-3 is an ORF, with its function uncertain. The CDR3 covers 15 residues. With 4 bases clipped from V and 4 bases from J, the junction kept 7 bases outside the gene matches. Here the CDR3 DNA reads TGTGCCAGAAGCCCGGGACAGGAGGGGTACAATGAGCAGTTCTTC. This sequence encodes CARSPGQEGYNEQFF.

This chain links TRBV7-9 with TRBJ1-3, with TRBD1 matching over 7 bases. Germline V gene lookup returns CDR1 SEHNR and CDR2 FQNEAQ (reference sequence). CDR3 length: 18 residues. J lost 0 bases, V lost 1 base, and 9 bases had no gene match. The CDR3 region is CASSLGGTAMISGNTIYF. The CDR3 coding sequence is TGTGCCAGCAGCTTAGGTGGGACAGCTATGATCTCTGGAAACACCATATATTTT.

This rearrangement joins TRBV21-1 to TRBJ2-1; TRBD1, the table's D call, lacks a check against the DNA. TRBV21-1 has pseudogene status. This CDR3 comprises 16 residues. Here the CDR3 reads CASSKAGTGVYNEQFF. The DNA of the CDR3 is TGTGCCAGCAGCAAGGCCGGGACAGGGGTGTACAATGAGCAGTTCTTC.

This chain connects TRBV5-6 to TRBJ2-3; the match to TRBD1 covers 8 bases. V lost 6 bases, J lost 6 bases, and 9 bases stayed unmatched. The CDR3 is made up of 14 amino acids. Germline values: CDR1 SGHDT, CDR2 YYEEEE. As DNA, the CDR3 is TGTGCCAGCAAGGACAGGGTTGGGAGGGATACGCAGTATTTT. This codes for CASKDRVGRDTQYF.

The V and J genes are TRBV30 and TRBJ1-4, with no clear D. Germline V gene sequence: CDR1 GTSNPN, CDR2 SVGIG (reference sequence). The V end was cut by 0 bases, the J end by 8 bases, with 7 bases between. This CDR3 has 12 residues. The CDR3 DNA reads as TGTGCCTGGAGTGTTATCCCCGAAAAACTGTTTTTT. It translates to CAWSVIPEKLFF.

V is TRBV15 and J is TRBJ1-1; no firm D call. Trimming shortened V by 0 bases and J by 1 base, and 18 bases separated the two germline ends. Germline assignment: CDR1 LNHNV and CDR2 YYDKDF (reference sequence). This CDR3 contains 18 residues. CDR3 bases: TGTGCCACCAGCAGAGACCGGATAATTGGACGGACGAACACTGAAGCTTTCTTT. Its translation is CATSRDRIIGRTNTEAFF.

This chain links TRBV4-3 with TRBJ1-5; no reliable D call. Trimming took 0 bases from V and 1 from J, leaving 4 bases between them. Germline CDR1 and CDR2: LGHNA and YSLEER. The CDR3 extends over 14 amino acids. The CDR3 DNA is TGCGCCAGCAGCCAAGATTTAAGCAATCAGCCCCAGCATTTT. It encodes CASSQDLSNQPQHF.

The CDR3 spells CASSDRGLDGYTF. The DNA for the CDR3 is TGTGCCAGTAGCGACAGGGGGCTGGATGGCTACACCTTC. The V and J genes are TRBV19 and TRBJ1-2, with 10 bases that match TRBD1. V dropped 6 bases and J dropped 6; count of bases not matched to a gene: 4. Looked up from germline, CDR1 is LNHDA and CDR2 is SQIVND (reference sequence). The CDR3 is 13 residues long.

The CDR3, as DNA: TGTGCCAGCACCCCCGTCGCGGGATACGAGCAGTACTTC. This codes for CASTPVAGYEQYF. The V and J genes are TRBV28 and TRBJ2-7, with D possibly matching TRBD2 (6 bases). V was clipped by 7 bases and J by 4 bases, with 14 bases between them. The CDR3 has 13 residues. CDR1 MDHEN and CDR2 SYDVKM come from the germline V gene. The full variable domain, in which reference TRBV28 and TRBJ2-7 provide the parts outside the CDR3, is DVKVTQSSRYLVKRTGEKVFLECVQDMDHENMFWYRQDPGLGLRLIYFSYDVKMKEKGDIPEGYSVSREKKERFSLILESASTNQTSMYLCASTPVAGYEQYFGPGTRLTVT.

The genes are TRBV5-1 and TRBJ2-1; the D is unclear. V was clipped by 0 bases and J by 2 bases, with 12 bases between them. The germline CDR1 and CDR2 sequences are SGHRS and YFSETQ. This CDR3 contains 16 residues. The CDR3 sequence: CASSLEGGVAYNEQFF. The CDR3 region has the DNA TGCGCCAGCAGCTTGGAGGGTGGTGTAGCCTACAATGAGCAGTTCTTC. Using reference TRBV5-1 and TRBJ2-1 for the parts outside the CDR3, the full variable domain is KAGVTQTPRYLIKTRGQQVTLSCSPISGHRSVSWYQQTPGQGLQFLFEYFSETQRNKGNFPGRFSGRQFSNSRSEMNVSTLELGDSALYLCASSLEGGVAYNEQFFGPGTRLTVL.

The CDR3 loop is CASSGGLRTEAFF. Here the CDR3 DNA reads TGTGCCAGCAGTGGGGGGCTTCGAACTGAAGCTTTCTTT. The chain recombines TRBV28 with TRBJ1-1, with a weak D call TRBD1 (6 bases). Germline CDR1 and CDR2: MDHEN and SYDVKM. The CDR3 length is 13 residues. V was cut by 5 bases and J by 5 bases, with 12 bases left in between.

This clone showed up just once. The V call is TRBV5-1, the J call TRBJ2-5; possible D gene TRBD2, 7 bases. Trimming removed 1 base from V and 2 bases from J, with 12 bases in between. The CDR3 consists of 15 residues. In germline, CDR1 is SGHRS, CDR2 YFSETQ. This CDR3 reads CASSLSAGAQETQYF. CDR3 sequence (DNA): TGCGCCAGCAGCTTGTCCGCGGGGGCACAAGAGACCCAGTACTTC.

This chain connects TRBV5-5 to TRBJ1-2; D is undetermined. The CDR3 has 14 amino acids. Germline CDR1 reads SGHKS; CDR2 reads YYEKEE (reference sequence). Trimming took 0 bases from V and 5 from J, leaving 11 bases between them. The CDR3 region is CASSLAGVGYGYTF. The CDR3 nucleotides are TGTGCCAGCAGCTTGGCCGGGGTAGGGTATGGCTACACCTTC.

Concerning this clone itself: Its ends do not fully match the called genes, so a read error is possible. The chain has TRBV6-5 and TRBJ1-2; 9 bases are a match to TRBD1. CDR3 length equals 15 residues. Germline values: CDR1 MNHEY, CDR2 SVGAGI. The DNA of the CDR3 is TGTGCCAGCAGCCCCAGTCTCCCGGGACAGGGCTTTTTCAACTTC. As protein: CASSPSLPGQGFFNF.

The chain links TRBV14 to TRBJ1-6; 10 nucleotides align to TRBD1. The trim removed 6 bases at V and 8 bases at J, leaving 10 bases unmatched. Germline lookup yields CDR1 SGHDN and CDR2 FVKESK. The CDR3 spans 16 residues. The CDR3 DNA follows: TGTGCCAGCAGTCTCCTTTGGACAGGGGGTCATTCACCCCTCCACTTT. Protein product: CASSLLWTGGHSPLHF.